These 27 T cell receptor beta chains came from one sample sequenced in a study of shared clonotypes between healthy human individuals. Libraries were prepared by immunoSEQ multiplex PCR; TCRdb keeps only in-frame clonotypes and omits some of them. The sample holds 1,100,000 or so clones, about 80% seen once. The specimen sequenced was memory CD4+ T cells from PBMCs. Specified subset: CD45RA-negative fraction. All receptors derive from a man younger than 30 in good health. Some clones in this sample may be carry-over from other donors' samples.

The rearrangement links TRBV27 to TRBJ2-3; 7 bases are shared with TRBD2. J was trimmed by 2 bases and V by 6 bases; bases with no gene match: 8. The CDR3 length is 15 residues. Germline V CDR1 and CDR2: MNHEY, SMNVEV (reference sequence). The CDR3 protein is CASSSRGRATDTQYF. The DNA for the CDR3 is TGTGCCAGCAGCTCCCGCGGGAGAGCCACAGATACGCAGTATTTT.

The chain links TRBV6-1 to TRBJ1-2, with no clear D. The CDR3 extends over 13 amino acids. Germline CDR1 and CDR2: MNHNS and SASEGT. Trimming cost V 4 bases and J 4 bases, with 10 bases left between them. As DNA, the CDR3 is TGTGCCAGCAGTGTCGGGGTTGCCTATGGCTACACCTTC. This sequence encodes CASSVGVAYGYTF.

The V gene is TRBV6-1, the J gene TRBJ1-2, with 7 positions matching TRBD1. V was pared by 5 bases and J by 2 bases, with 8 bases of the junction left unmatched. CDR3 length equals 15 residues. Germline values: CDR1 MNHNS, CDR2 SASEGT. The CDR3 region has the DNA TGTGCCAGCAGTTTGACAGGGAGGTTGAACTATGGCTACACCTTC. It codes for CASSLTGRLNYGYTF.

This chain links TRBV29-1 with TRBJ1-1; D not resolved. Germline V gene data show CDR1 as SQVTM and CDR2 as ANQGSEA. The CDR3 is 13 amino acids. Trimming cost V 6 bases and J 6 bases, with 17 bases left between them. CDR3 coding DNA: TGCAGCGTGGAAACCTGGCGGGCACCTGAAGCTTTCTTT. Encoded protein: CSVETWRAPEAFF.

The V gene is TRBV7-7, the J gene TRBJ2-3, with D perhaps matching TRBD2 (6 bases). Trimming removed 1 base at V and 2 bases at J, with 7 bases between. The length of the CDR3 is 14 residues. Germline V gives CDR1 SSHAT, CDR2 FNYEAQ (reference sequence). CDR3 nucleotide sequence: TGTGCCAGCAGCTTAGGCGGGGACACAGATACGCAGTATTTT. This codes for CASSLGGDTDTQYF.

This chain uses TRBV5-1 with TRBJ2-3; D not resolved. Germline CDR1 and CDR2: SGHRS and YFSETQ. The CDR3 contains 15 residues. V shed 1 base and J shed 2 bases, with 11 bases lying between them. The CDR3 here is CASSLFGSTTDTQYF. In DNA form, the CDR3 reads TGCGCCAGCAGCTTGTTCGGGTCAACCACAGATACGCAGTATTTT. The full variable domain, in which reference TRBV5-1 and TRBJ2-3 provide the parts outside the CDR3, is KAGVTQTPRYLIKTRGQQVTLSCSPISGHRSVSWYQQTPGQGLQFLFEYFSETQRNKGNFPGRFSGRQFSNSRSEMNVSTLELGDSALYLCASSLFGSTTDTQYFGPGTRLTVL.

The chain has TRBV5-4 and TRBJ2-7, with D tentatively TRBD2 (5 bases). CDR3 size: 15 residues. Trimming took off 1 base at V and 4 bases at J, with 15 bases between the two ends. Germline V gene sequence: CDR1 SGHNT, CDR2 YYREEE (reference sequence). CDR3 DNA sequence: TGTGCCAGCAGCTTGCGTTCCGGGAACCTTTACGAGCAGTACTTC. This translates into CASSLRSGNLYEQYF.

Only a few counts were recorded for this clone. The likely explanation is a read error, given a far larger clone one base away. Other DNA sequences in this specimen translate into the identical CDR3. V is TRBV28 and J is TRBJ1-2, with TRBD1 as a possible D gene (5 bases). V was shortened by 5 bases and J by 0 bases, with 7 bases between the two germline ends. Germline lookup yields CDR1 MDHEN and CDR2 SYDVKM. CDR3 size: 13 residues. The CDR3 is CASSGTANYGYTF. As DNA, the CDR3 is TGTGCCAGCAGTGGGACGGCTAACTATGGCTACACCTTC.

This clone appeared once. The gene calls are TRBV25-1 and TRBJ1-3; D gene unclear. Germline V gene sequence: CDR1 MGHDK, CDR2 SYGVNS. V was pared by 6 bases and J by 0 bases, with 12 bases between. There are 15 residues in the CDR3. The CDR3 nucleotides read TGTGCCAGCAGCCCTACTATCTCCTCTGGAAACACCATATATTTT. It encodes CASSPTISSGNTIYF.

This clone has just one count. The rearrangement uses TRBV2 and TRBJ2-2; 9 bases align to TRBD2. Germline V gene sequence: CDR1 SNHLY, CDR2 FYNNEI. CDR3 length equals 13 residues. V lost 5 bases to trimming and J lost 6 bases; unmatched junction nucleotides: 1. The DNA for the CDR3 is TGTGCCAGCAGTCGACTAGCGGCCGGGGAGCTGTTTTTT. Translation gives CASSRLAAGELFF. Complete variable domain (other parts from reference TRBV2 and TRBJ2-2): EPEVTQTPSHQVTQMGQEVILRCVPISNHLYFYWYRQILGQKVEFLVSFYNNEISEKSEIFDDQFSVERPDGSNFTLKIRSTKLEDSAMYFCASSRLAAGELFFGEGSRLTVL.

V and J are TRBV7-2 and TRBJ1-2, with TRBD1 matching over 8 bases. The V gene end was trimmed by 5 bases and the J gene end by 8 bases; junction bases not matched to a gene: 10. CDR1 and CDR2 (germline): SGHTA, FQGNSA. The CDR3 loop spans 14 amino acids. CDR3 in amino acids: CASSGVWTGTGYTF. CDR3 in DNA: TGTGCCAGCAGCGGAGTATGGACAGGGACCGGCTACACCTTC.

This chain joins TRBV29-1 and TRBJ2-2; D gene uncertain. CDR3 length equals 13 residues. Between the trimmed V and J ends, which lost 5 bases and 0 bases, there was a span of 7 bases. CDR1 is SQVTM, CDR2 ANQGSEA, per germline. The chain's CDR3 is CSVRVANTGELFF. The CDR3 region has the DNA TGCAGCGTTCGTGTGGCGAACACCGGGGAGCTGTTTTTT.

This clone was observed a handful of times. The rearrangement joins TRBV7-2 to TRBJ1-4, with TRBD1 as a possible D gene (5 bases). In germline, CDR1 is SGHTA, CDR2 FQGNSA. The CDR3 has 14 residues. Trimming pared 3 bases from V and 6 bases from J, leaving 11 bases between. This CDR3 reads CASSFQGEDEKLFF. CDR3 DNA sequence: TGTGCCAGCAGCTTTCAAGGGGAGGATGAAAAACTGTTTTTT. The whole variable domain, filled in from reference TRBV7-2 and TRBJ1-4, reads GAGVSQSPSNKVTEKGKDVELRCDPISGHTALYWYRQSLGQGLEFLIYFQGNSAPDKSGLPSDRFSAERTGGSVSTLTIQRTQQEDSAVYLCASSFQGEDEKLFFGSGTQLSVL.

The sample holds one count of this clone. The rearrangement links TRBV18 to TRBJ2-2, with TRBD1 matching over 9 bases. Per the germline V gene, CDR1 is KGHSH and CDR2 is LQKENI. This CDR3 has 16 residues. With V trimmed by 3 bases and J by 3 bases, 5 bases remained unmatched. The CDR3 nucleotides are TGTGCCAGCTCACCGGCGGGACAGGGCCACACCGGGGAGCTGTTTTTT. Translated, it gives CASSPAGQGHTGELFF. The complete variable domain, with remaining parts taken from reference TRBV18 and TRBJ2-2, reads NAGVMQNPRHLVRRRGQEARLRCSPMKGHSHVYWYRQLPEEGLKFMVYLQKENIIDESGMPKERFSAEFPKEGPSILRIQQVVRGDSAAYFCASSPAGQGHTGELFFGEGSRLTVL.

The V and J genes are TRBV2 and TRBJ2-3; D call uncertain. The germline V gene encodes CDR1 SNHLY and CDR2 FYNNEI. The CDR3 extends over 14 amino acids. V lost 2 bases and J lost 3, with 9 bases in between. The CDR3 is CASSEPSSTDTQYF. The CDR3 coding sequence is TGTGCCAGCAGTGAACCATCGAGTACAGATACGCAGTATTTT.

The V call is TRBV7-2, the J call TRBJ1-1; no definite D call. CDR3 length equals 14 residues. Germline V lookup: CDR1 SGHTA, CDR2 FQGNSA. The V gene lost 5 bases and the J gene lost 1 base, with 11 bases spanning the gap. The CDR3 nucleotides read TGTGCCAGCAGCCCGGCGACGTGGAACACTGAAGCTTTCTTT. Amino acid sequence: CASSPATWNTEAFF. The entire variable domain, with the rest obtained from reference TRBV7-2 and TRBJ1-1, is as follows: GAGVSQSPSNKVTEKGKDVELRCDPISGHTALYWYRQSLGQGLEFLIYFQGNSAPDKSGLPSDRFSAERTGGSVSTLTIQRTQQEDSAVYLCASSPATWNTEAFFGQGTRLTVV.

V gene TRBV10-3 combines with J gene TRBJ1-3, with D uncertain. Trimming took 2 bases from V and 7 from J, leaving 18 bases between them. In germline, CDR1 is ENHRY, CDR2 SYGVKD. CDR3 length: 16 amino acids. This CDR3 is CAISETPAVGRNTIYF. The DNA for the CDR3 is TGTGCCATCAGTGAGACCCCCGCAGTAGGGCGGAACACCATATATTTT.

The chain combines TRBV30 with TRBJ1-5; D uncertain. The ends were cut back, 1 base at V and 0 bases at J, with 7 bases in the middle. Germline V gives CDR1 GTSNPN, CDR2 SVGIG (reference sequence). This CDR3 comprises 14 residues. This CDR3 reads CAWSDGYSNQPQHF. CDR3 coding DNA: TGTGCCTGGAGTGACGGATATAGCAATCAGCCCCAGCATTTT.

This clone has a single count. V gene TRBV7-9 combines with J gene TRBJ1-4, with D unclear. V was pared by 3 bases and J by 6 bases, with 14 bases between. This CDR3 region has 15 residues. Germline assignment: CDR1 SEHNR and CDR2 FQNEAQ (reference sequence). CDR3 bases: TGTGCCAGCAGCTTGCGAACGGGGAGGGATGAAAAACTGTTTTTT. This gives the protein CASSLRTGRDEKLFF.

The J gene is TRBJ2-1, the V gene TRBV6-6; D perhaps matches TRBD1 (6 bases). The germline V and J ends were trimmed by 5 bases and 9 bases, with 17 bases remaining between them. The CDR3 runs to 14 residues. Germline loops: CDR1 MNHNY, CDR2 SVGAGI (reference sequence). The CDR3 DNA reads as TGTGCCAGCAGTCTAACGGGACATCTAGGTGAGCAGTTCTTC. This translates into CASSLTGHLGEQFF.

CDR3 amino acids: CASSGTGRLGGELFF. CDR3 nucleotide sequence: TGTGCCAGTTCAGGGACGGGTCGGCTCGGCGGGGAGCTGTTTTTT. V is TRBV13 and J is TRBJ2-2; D tentatively fits TRBD1 or TRBD2 (5 bases each). V gave up 9 bases and J gave up 7 bases, with 21 bases separating them. Germline-derived CDR1 and CDR2 are PRHDT and FYEKMQ (reference sequence). There are 15 residues in the CDR3.

A word on this clone: Distinct nucleotide sequences in the sample also encode this CDR3. The V and J genes are TRBV11-3 and TRBJ2-2, with TRBD1 matching 10 bases. The CDR3 extends over 15 amino acids. Germline CDR1 reads SGHNT; CDR2 reads YENEEA. V lost 4 bases, J lost 3 bases, and 2 bases stayed unmatched. CDR3 loop: CASSSGTGDTGELFF. The CDR3 nucleotides are TGTGCCAGCAGCTCTGGGACAGGGGACACCGGGGAGCTGTTTTTT.

The rearrangement joins TRBV5-6 to TRBJ2-1; D gene unclear. Trimming pared 3 bases from V and 3 bases from J, leaving 10 bases between. The germline V gene has CDR1 SGHDT and CDR2 YYEEEE. CDR3 length equals 14 residues. The CDR3 DNA reads TGTGCCAGCAGCTCCTCGGAAGTCTACAATGAGCAGTTCTTC. It encodes CASSSSEVYNEQFF.

With respect to this clone: A much larger clonotype is one base distant, so this may be a read error. V usage is TRBV5-6 and J usage is TRBJ2-1; D ambiguous. V lost 2 bases and J lost 9, with 3 bases in between. CDR1 is SGHDT and CDR2 is YYEEEE in the germline V gene. CDR3 length: 10 amino acids. The CDR3 here is CASSFGEQFF. The CDR3 DNA reads as TGTGCCAGCAGCTTTGGTGAGCAGTTCTTC. Full variable domain (remainder filled in from reference TRBV5-6 and TRBJ2-1): DAGVTQSPTHLIKTRGQQVTLRCSPKSGHDTVSWYQQALGQGPQFIFQYYEEEERQRGNFPDRFSGHQFPNYSSELNVNALLLGDSALYLCASSFGEQFFGPGTRLTVL.

The rearrangement links TRBV15 to TRBJ2-1, with D maybe TRBD2 (5 bases). Germline V lookup: CDR1 LNHNV, CDR2 YYDKDF (reference sequence). V shed 2 bases and J shed 7 bases, with 15 bases lying between them. The CDR3 is 15 amino acids. CDR3 sequence (DNA): TGTGCCACCAGCAGATTCGGGATGGAGTTGAATGAGCAGTTCTTC. Its protein is CATSRFGMELNEQFF.

V and J are TRBV5-1 and TRBJ2-3; 9 bases are shared with TRBD2. J lost 2 bases, V lost 8 bases, and 6 bases had no gene match. The CDR3 totals 14 residues. CDR1 and CDR2 (germline): SGHRS, YFSETQ. The CDR3 DNA is TGCGCCAGTAGGCTAGCGGGATTCACAGATACGCAGTATTTT. Protein sequence: CASRLAGFTDTQYF.

The sample holds many counts of this clone. The same CDR3 arises from other DNA sequences in this sample as well. The chain has TRBV28 and TRBJ1-1; tentatively, D is TRBD1 (5 bases). This CDR3 is built from 16 residues. Germline assignment: CDR1 MDHEN and CDR2 SYDVKM. Trimming removed 5 bases from V and 4 bases from J, with 20 bases in between. Here the CDR3 DNA reads TGTGCCAGCAGTGCCCCTAGAGGGGCCTTGTCCACTGAAGCTTTCTTT. Protein product: CASSAPRGALSTEAFF.